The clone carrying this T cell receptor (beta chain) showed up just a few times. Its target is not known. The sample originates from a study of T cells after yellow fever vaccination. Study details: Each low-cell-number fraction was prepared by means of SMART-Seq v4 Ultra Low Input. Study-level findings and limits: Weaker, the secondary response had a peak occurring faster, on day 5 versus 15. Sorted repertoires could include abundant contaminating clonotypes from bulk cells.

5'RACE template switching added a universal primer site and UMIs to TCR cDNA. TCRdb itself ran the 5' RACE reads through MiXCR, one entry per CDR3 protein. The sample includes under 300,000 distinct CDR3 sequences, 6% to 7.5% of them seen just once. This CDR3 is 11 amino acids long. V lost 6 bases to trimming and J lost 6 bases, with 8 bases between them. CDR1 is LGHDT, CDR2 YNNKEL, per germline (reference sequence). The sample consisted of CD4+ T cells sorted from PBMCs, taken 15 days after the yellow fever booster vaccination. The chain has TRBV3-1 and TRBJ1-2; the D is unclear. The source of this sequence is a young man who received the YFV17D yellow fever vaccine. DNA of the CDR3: TGTGCCAGCAGTCAATGGCATGGCTACACCTTC. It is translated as CASSQWHGYTF.